The 9 T cell receptor beta chains below come from one sample, sequenced in a study of blood T cell repertoires in COVID-19. Generated by immunoSEQ multiplex PCR, the TCRdb table keeps only in-frame clones and is missing some. The data contain 150,000 to 190,000 clones, about 88% of them singletons. Sequenced material: PBMCs or T cells enriched from blood (not recorded which). The source is a man over 45 who had recovered from COVID-19.

The chain uses TRBV6-6 and TRBJ1-3; D gene uncertain. Deletions cut 5 bases from V and 2 bases from J, with 7 bases between. Germline CDR1 MNHNY, CDR2 SVGAGI (reference sequence). CDR3 size: 13 residues. The CDR3 spells CASSPPTGNTIYF. CDR3 bases: TGTGCCAGCAGTCCCCCTACTGGAAACACCATATATTTT.

The chain links TRBV6-2 or TRBV6-3 to TRBJ2-5; TRBD2 aligns across 13 bases. V shed 3 bases, J shed 1 base, and the junction held 2 bases outside the gene matches. CDR1 and CDR2 from the germline V gene are MNHEY and SVGEGT. This CDR3 is built from 16 residues. The CDR3: CASSYWTSGGQETQYF. The CDR3 DNA reads as TGTGCCAGCAGTTATTGGACTAGCGGGGGCCAAGAGACCCAGTACTTC.

The rearrangement joins TRBV2 to TRBJ1-6, with D tentatively TRBD1 (6 bases). This CDR3 has 14 residues. Germline assignment: CDR1 SNHLY and CDR2 FYNNEI. Trimming took 5 bases from V and 7 from J, leaving 12 bases between them. The CDR3 loop is CASSTGIVNSPLHF. DNA of the CDR3: TGTGCCAGCAGTACAGGGATCGTCAATTCACCCCTCCACTTT.

This clone was seen once. The chain has TRBV3-1 (or the pseudogene TRBV3-2) and TRBJ2-1; 9 bases are shared with TRBD2. CDR1 is LGHDT and CDR2 is YNNKEL in the germline V gene (reference sequence). This CDR3 contains 18 residues. Germline trimming cut 1 base from V and 0 bases from J; bases unmatched to any gene: 7. CDR3 loop: CASSQGISGGGSYNEQFF. DNA for the CDR3: TGTGCCAGCAGCCAAGGGATTAGCGGGGGAGGCTCCTACAATGAGCAGTTCTTC.

This clone appeared once. The genes are TRBV5-1 and TRBJ2-1, with D perhaps TRBD2 (6 bases). The CDR3 runs 15 residues. Germline V lookup: CDR1 SGHRS, CDR2 YFSETQ. Trimming took 1 base from V and 5 from J, leaving 13 bases between them. The CDR3 reads CASSLRAGRDNEQFF. Written as DNA, the CDR3 is TGCGCCAGCAGCTTGAGGGCGGGGAGAGACAATGAGCAGTTCTTC. Variable domain in full (rest from reference TRBV5-1 and TRBJ2-1): KAGVTQTPRYLIKTRGQQVTLSCSPISGHRSVSWYQQTPGQGLQFLFEYFSETQRNKGNFPGRFSGRQFSNSRSEMNVSTLELGDSALYLCASSLRAGRDNEQFFGPGTRLTVL.

V is TRBV7-9 and J is TRBJ1-6, with 9 bases aligning to TRBD1. The germline CDR1 and CDR2 sequences are SEHNR and FQNEAQ (reference sequence). This CDR3 has 15 residues. After removal of 5 bases from V and 9 bases from J, the junction contained 8 bases not matched to a gene. DNA for the CDR3: TGTGCCAGCAGCACTCGACAGGGGGAAGGTTCACCCCTCCACTTT. Residues: CASSTRQGEGSPLHF.

The V call is TRBV11-2, the J call TRBJ2-3, with D possibly being TRBD1 (6 bases). Germline CDR1 reads SGHAT; CDR2 reads FQNNGV. The ends were cut back, 3 bases at V and 1 base at J, with 11 bases in the middle. There are 15 residues in the CDR3. The chain's CDR3 is CASSFRGGGTDTQYF. CDR3 DNA sequence: TGTGCCAGCAGCTTCAGAGGGGGAGGCACAGATACGCAGTATTTT.

The chain is built from TRBV5-1 and TRBJ2-5; possibly TRBD1 for D (5 bases). The CDR3 spans 12 residues. V lost 3 bases to trimming and J lost 4 bases, with 7 bases between them. Germline V gene data show CDR1 as SGHRS and CDR2 as YFSETQ. The DNA for the CDR3 is TGCGCCAGCAGCTCCGACAGAGAGACCCAGTACTTC. The encoded protein is CASSSDRETQYF.

This chain joins TRBV7-9 and TRBJ1-2; 7 bases fit TRBD1. Germline V gene lookup returns CDR1 SEHNR and CDR2 FQNEAQ (reference sequence). J was trimmed by 8 bases and V by 4 bases; bases with no gene match: 4. The CDR3 has 12 residues. This CDR3 reads CASSSTQGGYTF. The DNA of the CDR3 is TGTGCCAGCAGCTCCACACAGGGGGGCTACACCTTC.